What follows are 16 T cell receptor beta chains derived from one specimen sequenced in a study of CXCR3-negative and CXCR3-positive naive CD8 T cells. Findings of the study overall: Hydrophobicity was higher for TRB CDR3s found in CXCR3-positive naive cells than in CXCR3-negative naive cells.

cDNA libraries for TRB were generated by 5' RACE incorporating UMI labels. After re-calling the 5' RACE reads, TCRdb lists one entry per CDR3 protein, DNA absent. Its clone listing holds approximately 120,000 distinct CDR3 sequences. The antigens these receptors bind are not known. Sequenced sample: naive CXCR3+ CD8+ T cells from blood. As to subset: CD45RO-CCR7+CD27+CD95- naive CD8+ T cells expressing CXCR3 (TNR3+). These receptors were taken from a human donor in good health. Some clones in this sample may be carry-over from other donors' samples.

V is TRBV7-9 and J is TRBJ2-7. The germline V gene encodes CDR1 SEHNR and CDR2 FQNEAQ (reference sequence). The CDR3 contains 12 residues. This CDR3 is CASSRNVGEQYF.

The rearrangement links TRBV21-1 to TRBJ1-5; TCRdb lists TRBD1, though no DNA is available to test this call. TRBV21-1 is recorded as a pseudogene. The CDR3 extends over 15 amino acids. CDR3 amino acids: CASSKGTDSNQPQHF.

CDR3 sequence: CASRGQGNTGELFF. V gene TRBV28 combines with J gene TRBJ2-2; TCRdb picks TRBD1, but there is no DNA to check that call. The CDR3 loop spans 14 amino acids. CDR1 and CDR2 (germline): MDHEN, SYDVKM. Full variable domain (missing parts from reference TRBV28 and TRBJ2-2): DVKVTQSSRYLVKRTGEKVFLECVQDMDHENMFWYRQDPGLGLRLIYFSYDVKMKEKGDIPEGYSVSREKKERFSLILESASTNQTSMYLCASRGQGNTGELFFGEGSRLTVL.

The chain has TRBV5-6 and TRBJ2-1; the D call from TCRdb, TRBD1, cannot be confirmed without DNA. The CDR3 is made up of 14 amino acids. CDR1 SGHDT and CDR2 YYEEEE come from the germline V gene. CDR3 amino acids: CASSLGTVYNEQFF.

The V and J genes are TRBV14 and TRBJ2-7; TCRdb returns TRBD1, unconfirmable since there is no DNA. The CDR3 loop spans 15 amino acids. The germline V gene encodes CDR1 SGHDN and CDR2 FVKESK. This CDR3 is CASSQDRDREYEQYF.

This chain connects TRBV3-1 to TRBJ2-3; TCRdb picks TRBD2, but there is no DNA to check that call. The CDR3 consists of 17 residues. Looked up from germline, CDR1 is LGHDT and CDR2 is YNNKEL (reference sequence). The CDR3 protein is CASSQDRTSGTTDTQYF.

V usage is TRBV28 and J usage is TRBJ2-5; TCRdb selects TRBD2, and the lack of DNA leaves this call unchecked. CDR1 and CDR2 from the germline V gene are MDHEN and SYDVKM. The CDR3 covers 19 residues. This CDR3 is CASSLQTGTSGGAAETQYF.

V is TRBV19 and J is TRBJ2-7. The CDR3 is 11 amino acids. Germline V gives CDR1 LNHDA, CDR2 SQIVND (reference sequence). CDR3 in amino acids: CAIGTPYEQYF.

The V call is TRBV5-5, the J call TRBJ1-4. The length of the CDR3 is 13 residues. Per the germline V gene, CDR1 is SGHKS and CDR2 is YYEKEE (reference sequence). The CDR3 reads CASQVMRHEKLFF.

The rearrangement links TRBV19 to TRBJ2-7; TCRdb picks TRBD1, but there is no DNA to check that call. Germline V gene lookup returns CDR1 LNHDA and CDR2 SQIVND (reference sequence). The CDR3 sequence is 13 residues long. CDR3 loop: CASRPGQSYEQYF.

The rearrangement joins TRBV5-1 to TRBJ2-1; absent DNA, TCRdb's TRBD1 call cannot be checked. The germline V gene encodes CDR1 SGHRS and CDR2 YFSETQ. There are 15 residues in the CDR3. The CDR3 is CASSSDRGHGNEQFF. The whole variable domain, filled in from reference TRBV5-1 and TRBJ2-1, reads KAGVTQTPRYLIKTRGQQVTLSCSPISGHRSVSWYQQTPGQGLQFLFEYFSETQRNKGNFPGRFSGRQFSNSRSEMNVSTLELGDSALYLCASSSDRGHGNEQFFGPGTRLTVL.

This chain links TRBV11-3 with TRBJ2-2; there is no DNA to check the TCRdb D call of TRBD1. The length of the CDR3 is 17 residues. CDR1 and CDR2 from the germline V gene are SGHNT and YENEEA. CDR3: CASSLVGWGPNTGELFF.

The rearrangement links TRBV28 to TRBJ2-5; the D call of TRBD2 rests on TCRdb alone, since no DNA is present to check it. The CDR3 covers 16 residues. Looked up from germline, CDR1 is MDHEN and CDR2 is SYDVKM. CDR3 sequence: CASSSNPPGWGETQYF.

This chain uses TRBV28 with TRBJ1-6; TCRdb names TRBD1, which stays unverified in the absence of DNA. Germline assignment: CDR1 MDHEN and CDR2 SYDVKM. CDR3 length equals 14 residues. The CDR3 spells CASAVAGDNSPLHF.

The gene calls are TRBV27 and TRBJ2-1; the TCRdb D gene call, TRBD2, has no DNA to confirm it. CDR3 size: 15 residues. CDR1 MNHEY and CDR2 SMNVEV come from the germline V gene (reference sequence). The CDR3 sequence is CASSVSGGAGNEQFF.

The chain uses TRBV19 and TRBJ2-7. The CDR3 has 14 residues. Germline assignment: CDR1 LNHDA and CDR2 SQIVND (reference sequence). The CDR3 loop is CASSITGNSYEQYF.